A single sample gave rise to the 9 T cell receptor beta chains below, sequenced in a study of OX40 agonist ivuxolimab in advanced cancers. Sequencing was performed with immunoSEQ multiplex PCR; in TCRdb, only in-frame clones are kept and a portion is missing. The sample carries about 68,000 clones, less than 95% recorded once. The material was CD4+ or CD8+ T cells sorted from blood, obtained in a trial of the OX40 agonist ivuxolimab. The receptors come from an adult with an advanced solid tumor such as melanoma, head and neck, liver or kidney cancer.

The CDR3 DNA is TGCGCCAGCAGCGACGGACAGGGAATATTACCGATACGGGCTTTCTTT. This sequence encodes CASSDGQGILPIRAFF. The genes are TRBV5-1 and TRBJ1-1; 8 bases fit TRBD1. Losses at the gene ends were 4 bases for V and 11 bases for J; bases not matched to a gene: 19. This CDR3 region has 16 residues. The germline gives CDR1 SGHRS, CDR2 YFSETQ.

The chain has TRBV18 and TRBJ1-1, with 8 bases aligning to TRBD1. The CDR3 has 16 amino acids. Trimming cost V 1 base and J 4 bases; bases outside gene matches: 8. Germline-derived CDR1 and CDR2 are KGHSH and LQKENI. The CDR3 DNA reads TGTGCCAGCTCACCACTTCCAGGGGGCGAAAGCACTGAAGCTTTCTTT. Amino acid sequence: CASSPLPGGESTEAFF.

Turning to this clone: In the same sample, other DNA sequences code for this CDR3. The genes are TRBV30 and TRBJ2-7, with unresolved D. In germline, CDR1 is GTSNPN, CDR2 SVGIG (reference sequence). Trimming pared 1 base from V and 2 bases from J, leaving 3 bases between. CDR3 length: 11 residues. The CDR3 region has the DNA TGTGCCTGGAGTGAACCCTACGAGCAGTACTTC. Its protein is CAWSEPYEQYF.

This chain joins TRBV11-3 and TRBJ1-1, with a tentative D call TRBD1 (6 bases). The CDR3 sequence is 16 residues long. Trimming took 4 bases from V and 0 from J, leaving 15 bases between them. Germline V gene data show CDR1 as SGHNT and CDR2 as YENEEA. The CDR3 spells CASSSPGGSLNTEAFF. The CDR3 nucleotides are TGTGCCAGCAGCTCACCCGGGGGCAGCCTGAACACTGAAGCTTTCTTT.

V and J are TRBV5-6 and TRBJ1-5; D gene ambiguous. Deletions cut 3 bases from V and 6 bases from J, with 13 bases between. The germline gives CDR1 SGHDT, CDR2 YYEEEE. This CDR3 has 14 residues. The CDR3 DNA follows: TGTGCCAGCAGCTCGAACGGCGTTATTCAGCCCCAGCATTTT. Translating it yields CASSSNGVIQPQHF.

This clone was observed once. V usage is TRBV18 and J usage is TRBJ2-5; possibly TRBD1 or TRBD2 for D (6 bases each). This CDR3 contains 15 residues. Trimming removed 6 bases at V and 2 bases at J, with 16 bases between. Germline values: CDR1 KGHSH, CDR2 LQKENI. The CDR3 here is CASSPRDTLQETQYF. CDR3 in DNA: TGTGCCAGCTCCCCGCGGGACACATTACAAGAGACCCAGTACTTC.

V and J are TRBV30 and TRBJ2-7; D is uncertain. Per germline, CDR1 GTSNPN and CDR2 SVGIG (reference sequence). CDR3 length: 14 residues. Trimming left V 3 bases short and J 7 bases short, with 19 bases between. The CDR3, as DNA: TGTGCCTGGAGGGAACTCGGACCTGCTTGGGAGCAGTACTTC. Its translation is CAWRELGPAWEQYF.

The chain has TRBV9 and TRBJ2-7; TRBD2 is a possible D gene (6 bases). There are 14 residues in the CDR3. Trimming removed 2 bases from V and 2 bases from J, with 11 bases in between. Germline lookup yields CDR1 SGDLS and CDR2 YYNGEE. This chain's CDR3 is CASSVTSRTYEQYF. Written as DNA, the CDR3 is TGTGCCAGCAGCGTTACTAGCCGAACCTACGAGCAGTACTTC.

This clone has only one observation. The gene calls are TRBV2 and TRBJ2-5, with a possible D match to TRBD1 (5 bases). The CDR3 length is 14 residues. The V end lost 6 bases, the J end lost 1 base, and 12 bases lay between the germline ends. Germline CDR1 reads SNHLY; CDR2 reads FYNNEI. The CDR3 sequence: CASSLQVIQETQYF. The DNA for the CDR3 is TGTGCCAGCAGCCTACAGGTTATCCAAGAGACCCAGTACTTC.